This record covers a single T cell receptor (beta chain). This sample was included in a study of shared clonotypes between healthy human individuals. The data were produced by immunoSEQ multiplex PCR, yet TCRdb's version contains in-frame clones alone and is incomplete. The table records about 2 million clones, roughly 96% of them present only once. This CDR3 has 17 residues. Per germline, CDR1 GTSNPN and CDR2 SVGIG (reference sequence). The V end lost 2 bases, the J end lost 0 bases, and 14 bases lay between the germline ends. The specimen was naive CD4+ T cells sorted from blood. Described subset: CD45RA+ positively selected. The clonotype originates from a man between 18 and 29 years old in good health. The chain couples TRBV30 to TRBJ2-6; tentatively, D is TRBD1 (5 bases). The CDR3 sequence is CAWSFRRTSSGANVLTF. In DNA form, the CDR3 reads TGTGCCTGGAGTTTCCGACGGACATCCTCTGGGGCCAACGTCCTGACTTTC.